Only one count was recorded for the clone carrying this T cell receptor beta chain. The antigen is unknown. The data derive from a study of T cell responses to AZD1222 COVID-19 vaccine. The method was immunoSEQ multiplex PCR; TCRdb's version includes in-frame clones alone and lacks a portion of them. The table includes about 120,000 clones, over 75% detected once. Broader study findings: Repertoire sampling happened only post peak T cell response. Rises in breadth and depth of Spike-specific TCRs came after two AZD1222 doses. Donors in the cohort were predominantly white British and more often female, and clonal diversity was possibly underestimated. Regions left unmutated in variants are reportedly the target of nearly half of spike-specific TCRs.

CDR3 length equals 15 residues. Germline CDR1 SEHNR, CDR2 FQNEAQ (reference sequence). The V and J ends lost 5 bases and 4 bases, in that order; junction bases with no gene match: 7. This chain links TRBV7-9 with TRBJ1-4; 7 nucleotides line up with TRBD1. This receptor was obtained from an adult in good health. The sample consisted of peripheral blood, taken on day 0 of MenACWY control vaccination. The CDR3 DNA reads TGTGCCAGCAGCCCGGGACAGCTGATTAATGAAAAACTGTTTTTT. It encodes CASSPGQLINEKLFF.